These T cell receptor beta chains were read from a single sample in a study of T cells after yellow fever vaccination. Each CDR3 protein gets one entry after TCRdb re-called the 5' RACE reads with MiXCR. Found here are a few hundred thousand distinct CDR3 sequences, 17% of them singletons; the top ten hold approximately 15%. The source was PBMCs, collected more than 4 days after the first yellow fever vaccination. The origin of the receptors is a man younger than 30 who received the YFV17D yellow fever vaccine. Each CDR3 is given with its conserved first and last residue. The order of the fields is J gene, V gene, clone size, D gene, CDR3 length, CDR3 DNA, CDR3 protein. D genes are given only for firm matches. The size field is filled for only some rows; it gives once, few, many or a size class.

>TRBJ1-4|TRBV12-3/TRBV12-4|NA|NA|16
TGTGCCAGCAGTTTAGCTTTCGGGACGGCTAATGAAAAACTGTTTTTT
CASSLAFGTANEKLFF
>TRBJ1-1|TRBV6-2/TRBV6-3|few|NA|15
TGTGCCAGCCGAGACTTAGGCCTTGGCAGCATTGAAGCTTTCTTT
CASRDLGLGSIEAFF
>TRBJ2-5|TRBV4-3|NA|TRBD2|17
TGCGCCAGCAGCCAAGATTTTCTGGTAGCGGGCAGGGAGACCCAGTACTTC
CASSQDFLVAGRETQYF
>TRBJ1-6|TRBV6-1|few|NA|15
TGTGCCAGCAGAACGGGTCGTAACGAGAATTCACCCCTCCACTTT
CASRTGRNENSPLHF
>TRBJ1-5|TRBV7-2|NA|NA|14
TGTGCCAGCAGCTTAGATCCCGTCAATCAGCCCCAGCATTTT
CASSLDPVNQPQHF
>TRBJ2-2|TRBV18|NA|NA|16
TGTGCCAGCTCACCTTTGGGGGGCGGCCGCACCGGGGAGCTGTTTTTT
CASSPLGGGRTGELFF
>TRBJ1-2|TRBV6-1|NA|NA|14
TGTGCCAGCAGATTCCTGGAAAGGGGAGGAGGCTACACCTTC
CASRFLERGGGYTF
>TRBJ2-7|TRBV19|NA|TRBD1|15
TGTGCCAGTAAATTGACAGGGAGTCGTCACGACGAGCAGTACTTC
CASKLTGSRHDEQYF
>TRBJ2-6|TRBV27|few|NA|17
TGTGCCAGCAGTTTAAACCGACTACCCTCTGGGGCCAACGTCCTGACTTTC
CASSLNRLPSGANVLTF
>TRBJ2-2|TRBV3-1|few|NA|13
TGTGCCAGCTTTACCGCGAACACCGGGGAGCTGTTTTTT
CASFTANTGELFF
>TRBJ2-2|TRBV4-1|few|NA|17
TGCGCCAGCAGCCAAAGTTACATGGGGACGACCACCGGGGAGCTGTTTTTT
CASSQSYMGTTTGELFF
>TRBJ1-4|TRBV4-1|few|NA|12
TGCGCCAGCAGCCAAGTTATGGAAAAACTGTTTTTT
CASSQVMEKLFF
>TRBJ2-2|TRBV6-4|NA|NA|16
TGTGCCAGCAAAGAACAGGGCTCCGCGAACACCGGGGAGCTGTTTTTT
CASKEQGSANTGELFF
>TRBJ2-7|TRBV25-1|NA|NA|13
TGTGCCAGCAGTGAGGTCGGGCTCTCCGAGCAGTACTTC
CASSEVGLSEQYF
>TRBJ2-3|TRBV5-1|few|NA|12
TGCGCCAGCAGCTTTACTTCAGATACGCAGTATTTT
CASSFTSDTQYF
>TRBJ2-3|TRBV11-2|few|NA|16
TGTGCCAGCAGCTCAAATTTGGACAGAAGCACAGATACGCAGTATTTT
CASSSNLDRSTDTQYF
>TRBJ2-3|TRBV5-4|NA|TRBD1|14
TGTGCCAGCAGCTGGGGACAGACTACAGATACGCAGTATTTT
CASSWGQTTDTQYF
>TRBJ1-6|TRBV5-1|NA|NA|17
TGCGCCAGCAGCAGATGGACCGATAGCTCCTATAATTCACCCCTCCACTTT
CASSRWTDSSYNSPLHF
>TRBJ2-1|TRBV10-3|NA|TRBD2|17
TGTGCCACCGCCCCATCCGGGACTAGCGGGGGGGCCACTGAGCAGTTCTTC
CATAPSGTSGGATEQFF
>TRBJ2-7|TRBV29-1|few|NA|11
TGCGCCGGGACCGATCTTTACGAGCAGTACTTC
CAGTDLYEQYF
>TRBJ2-2|TRBV6-1|many|NA|16
TGTGCCAGCTCTGCGGGGCTTACCGCGAACACCGGGGAGCTGTTTTTT
CASSAGLTANTGELFF
>TRBJ2-1|TRBV7-2|NA|NA|13
TGTGCCAGCAGCTTAGTGAGCTGGGATGAGCAGTTCTTC
CASSLVSWDEQFF
>TRBJ2-1|TRBV3-1|few|TRBD2|16
TGTGCCAGCAGCCAAGTCCTACTAGCGGGGGCCAATGAGCAGTTCTTC
CASSQVLLAGANEQFF
>TRBJ2-5|TRBV6-5|NA|NA|15
TGTGCCAGCAGTTACTCCGGACGGAGGCGAGAGACCCAGTACTTC
CASSYSGRRRETQYF
>TRBJ2-7|TRBV24-1|NA|TRBD2|16
TGTGCCACCAGTGAGAGGACTAGACCGATGGGCTACGAGCAGTACTTC
CATSERTRPMGYEQYF
>TRBJ2-1|TRBV15|many|NA|11
TGTGCCACCAGCAGAGTTGGTGAGCAGTTCTTC
CATSRVGEQFF
>TRBJ1-1|TRBV10-3|NA|TRBD1|14
TGTGCCATCAGTGACGGACAGGGGAACACTGAAGCTTTCTTT
CAISDGQGNTEAFF
>TRBJ2-1|TRBV20-1|few|NA|13
TGCAGTGCTAGAGCGGCGGACTACAATGAGCAGTTCTTC
CSARAADYNEQFF
>TRBJ1-3|TRBV6-5|NA|NA|15
TGTGCCAGCAGTTATCAAGGTAGCTCTGGAAACACCATATATTTT
CASSYQGSSGNTIYF
>TRBJ1-5|TRBV3-1|NA|TRBD1|17
TGTGCCAGCAGCCAGGGGACAGGGGGGATAAGCAATCAGCCCCAGCATTTT
CASSQGTGGISNQPQHF
>TRBJ2-5|TRBV5-1|many|TRBD1|16
TGCGCCAGCAGCTTGGCCGGGACAGGGGGGCAAGAGACCCAGTACTTC
CASSLAGTGGQETQYF
>TRBJ2-3|TRBV5-4|NA|NA|15
TGTGCCAGCAGGCGGGACCCCGACGTTTCAGATACGCAGTATTTT
CASRRDPDVSDTQYF
>TRBJ2-1|TRBV20-1|few|TRBD2|16
TGCAGTGCTAGATTCCCGACTAGCGGGTCCTACAATGAGCAGTTCTTC
CSARFPTSGSYNEQFF
>TRBJ1-1|TRBV7-9|few|NA|15
TGTGCCAGCAGCTTGGGGGCGGGGGCCGACACTGAAGCTTTCTTT
CASSLGAGADTEAFF
>TRBJ2-4|TRBV7-9|few|NA|17
TGTGCCAGCAGCCTGGCCCTTGGGGGGAAAGCCAAAAACATTCAGTACTTC
CASSLALGGKAKNIQYF
>TRBJ1-1|TRBV20-1|NA|NA|13
TGCAGTGCTAGAGGCGAAGTGAACACTGAAGCTTTCTTT
CSARGEVNTEAFF